Presented here are 8 T cell receptor beta chains from one specimen sequenced in a study of blood T cell repertoires in COVID-19. Some clones are missing from TCRdb's copy, which holds only in-frame ones; the method was immunoSEQ multiplex PCR. The sample has about 93,000 clones, about 90% seen once. The sample taken for sequencing was peripheral blood. All receptors derive from a human donor with active COVID-19. The donor label of this sample is uncertain.

The chain uses TRBV2 and TRBJ2-7; TRBD1 might be the D (5 bases). V was shortened by 6 bases and J by 1 base, with 13 bases between the two germline ends. Looked up from germline, CDR1 is SNHLY and CDR2 is FYNNEI. CDR3 length: 14 amino acids. The CDR3 nucleotides are TGTGCCAGCAGCCTAAGGGGCCCATCCTACGAGCAGTACTTC. Amino acid sequence: CASSLRGPSYEQYF.

This chain connects TRBV16 to TRBJ2-3; unclear D gene. The V gene's germline CDR1 is KGHSY and CDR2 FQNENV. The CDR3 covers 12 residues. V was clipped by 4 bases and J by 4 bases, with 6 bases between them. The CDR3 DNA is TGTGCCAGCAGCCTGTCAGCAGATACGCAGTATTTT. It translates to CASSLSADTQYF.

This chain links TRBV7-2 with TRBJ1-2; 7 bases align to TRBD1. Trimming removed 2 bases from V and 6 bases from J; junction bases left unmatched: 3. The germline V gene has CDR1 SGHTA and CDR2 FQGNSA. CDR3 size: 13 residues. CDR3 region: CASSLTGVDGYTF. The CDR3 nucleotides read TGTGCCAGCAGCTTAACAGGGGTGGATGGCTACACCTTC.

The rearrangement joins TRBV4-1 to TRBJ1-6, with D tentatively TRBD1 (6 bases). Germline V gene data show CDR1 as MGHRA and CDR2 as YSYEKL. V was cut by 7 bases and J by 5 bases, with 21 bases left in between. The CDR3 consists of 17 residues. The CDR3: CASTQRGGAGNNSPLHF. For the CDR3, the DNA is TGCGCCAGCACCCAGAGGGGGGGGGCGGGAAATAATTCACCCCTCCACTTT.

This clone was seen more than once but under ten times. V gene TRBV19 combines with J gene TRBJ2-1; 8 bases are a match to TRBD1. This CDR3 has 14 amino acids. Germline V gene lookup returns CDR1 LNHDA and CDR2 SQIVND (reference sequence). V shed 6 bases, J shed 8 bases, and the junction held 9 bases outside the gene matches. CDR3 amino acids: CASRKGQVADEQFF. In DNA, the CDR3 is TGTGCCAGTAGGAAGGGACAGGTTGCTGATGAGCAGTTCTTC.

The genes are TRBV11-2 and TRBJ1-2, with 7 positions matching TRBD1. Germline trimming cut 6 bases from V and 6 bases from J; bases unmatched to any gene: 19. The germline V gene has CDR1 SGHAT and CDR2 FQNNGV. The length of the CDR3 is 17 residues. DNA for the CDR3: TGTGCCAGCAGACGCTCGGGACAGATACTGGGGGGCGATGGCTACACCTTC. It translates to CASRRSGQILGGDGYTF.

As for this clone: Sequence at one end of the junction differs from germline and may be a read error. The chain couples TRBV6-1 to TRBJ2-1; 10 bases are shared with TRBD1. Germline loops: CDR1 MNHNS, CDR2 SASEGT. The CDR3 sequence is 15 residues long. The DNA of the CDR3 is TGTGCCAGCACTGAATCCGGGACAGGGGCTAATGAGCAGTTCTTC. Encoded protein: CASTESGTGANEQFF.

The rearrangement uses TRBV4-3 and TRBJ2-7; a weak D match, TRBD1 (6 bases). CDR3 length: 14 residues. Germline-derived CDR1 and CDR2 are LGHNA and YSLEER. Trimming took off 2 bases at V and 2 bases at J, with 10 bases between the two ends. As DNA, the CDR3 is TGCGCCAGCAGCCAAACTCGGACAGCCTACGAGCAGTACTTC. This codes for CASSQTRTAYEQYF.